The rows below give T cell receptor beta chains drawn from one sample of a study of vaccination effects on CD4 cells after COVID-19. For these receptors, no antigen is known. The repertoire was sequenced with immunoSEQ multiplex PCR; TCRdb's copy has only in-frame clones and lacks some. The data show 20,000 to 25,000 clones, around 67% seen once. Sequencing was performed on CD4+ T cells from PBMCs cultured without peptide, taken before COVID-19 vaccination. The receptors come from a human donor who received a COVID-19 vaccine. CDR3s include the opening cysteine and the closing phenylalanine or tryptophan. The D gene is left open where the match is weak. Clone sizes are given selectively: once, few, many, or a class where the clone is expanded.

CAWSVQSNQPQHF | TGTGCCTGGAGTGTACAGAGCAATCAGCCCCAGCATTTT | TRBV30 | . | TRBJ1-5 | .
CASSPTGGGANVLTF | TGTGCCAGCAGCCCCACGGGGGGAGGGGCCAACGTCCTGACTTTC | TRBV14 | TRBD2 | TRBJ2-6 | .
CSVEGWDRTFSYEQYF | TGCAGCGTTGAAGGTTGGGACAGGACGTTCTCCTACGAGCAGTACTTC | TRBV29-1 | TRBD1 | TRBJ2-7 | .
CASSDGRGRGYEQYF | TGTGCCAGCTCAGATGGCAGGGGGCGAGGGTACGAGCAGTACTTC | TRBV18 | TRBD1 | TRBJ2-7 | .
CASSLSVGAGELFF | TGTGCCAGCAGTTTATCCGTGGGGGCCGGGGAGCTGTTTTTT | TRBV28 | . | TRBJ2-2 | .
CAISDTGGEVGNEQFF | TGTGCCATCAGTGATACCGGGGGTGAAGTGGGCAATGAGCAGTTCTTC | TRBV10-3 | . | TRBJ2-1 | .
CASSYRDRGLANEKLFF | TGTGCCAGCAGTTACCGGGACAGGGGGCTCGCTAATGAAAAACTGTTTTTT | TRBV6-2/TRBV6-3 | TRBD1 | TRBJ1-4 | .
CASSSWTGGSNSPLHF | TGTGCCAGCAGCTCTTGGACAGGGGGCAGTAATTCACCCCTCCACTTT | TRBV7-9 | TRBD1 | TRBJ1-6 | .
CASRRLAGAPADTQYF | TGTGCCAGCAGACGACTAGCGGGGGCCCCTGCAGATACGCAGTATTTT | TRBV27 | TRBD2 | TRBJ2-3 | .
CASSSRTLNTEAFF | TGCGCCAGCAGCTCCCGGACACTGAACACTGAAGCTTTCTTT | TRBV5-1 | . | TRBJ1-1 | .
CASSQVGTAYEQYF | TGTGCCAGCAGCCAAGTGGGGACAGCTTACGAGCAGTACTTC | TRBV14 | TRBD1 | TRBJ2-7 | .
CASSKSRGDSYTEAFF | TGTGCCAGCAGCAAATCTAGGGGCGACAGTTACACTGAAGCTTTCTTT | TRBV21-1 | . | TRBJ1-1 | once
CASRGGGNEKLFF | TGTGCCAGCCGAGGGGGGGGAAATGAAAAACTGTTTTTT | TRBV28 | . | TRBJ1-4 | .
CASSQRLAGSSYNEQFF | TGTGCCAGCAGCCAGAGACTAGCGGGTAGCTCCTACAATGAGCAGTTCTTC | TRBV4-2 | TRBD2 | TRBJ2-1 | .
CSVDRQGNTEAFF | TGCAGCGTTGATCGGCAGGGGAACACTGAAGCTTTCTTT | TRBV29-1 | . | TRBJ1-1 | .
CAWNREGGYTF | TGTGCCTGGAACAGGGAGGGAGGCTACACCTTC | TRBV30 | . | TRBJ1-2 | .
CASTWGGSSGYTF | TGTGCCAGCACCTGGGGGGGGTCGTCGGGCTACACCTTC | TRBV2 | . | TRBJ1-2 | once
CASSSKVQGANTEAFF | TGTGCCAGCAGCTCGAAGGTACAGGGGGCGAACACTGAAGCTTTCTTT | TRBV5-4 | TRBD1 | TRBJ1-1 | .
CASSFVGSNQPQHF | TGTGCCAGCAGCTTTGTCGGCAGTAATCAGCCCCAGCATTTT | TRBV5-6 | . | TRBJ1-5 | once
CASSERGRAPRNQPQHF | TGTGCCAGCAGTGAAAGGGGCAGGGCCCCCCGCAATCAGCCCCAGCATTTT | TRBV6-1 | . | TRBJ1-5 | .
CASSHDSLQGNTIYF | TGCGCCAGCAGCCATGATTCACTACAGGGAAACACCATATATTTT | TRBV4-1 | . | TRBJ1-3 | few
CASSPWGPANTGELFF | TGTGCCAGCAGCCCTTGGGGCCCCGCGAACACCGGGGAGCTGTTTTTT | TRBV7-9 | . | TRBJ2-2 | .
CAWGGLAAYNEQFF | TGTGCCTGGGGAGGACTAGCGGCCTACAATGAGCAGTTCTTC | TRBV30 | TRBD2 | TRBJ2-1 | .
CASSDSDRATEAFF | TGTGCCAGCAGTGACTCGGACAGGGCCACTGAAGCTTTCTTT | TRBV6-4 | TRBD1 | TRBJ1-1 | .
CASSQRGGKETQYF | TGTGCCAGCAGCCAGCGGGGGGGCAAAGAGACCCAGTACTTC | TRBV3-1/TRBV3-2 | TRBD2 | TRBJ2-5 | .
CASSLAGQITDTQYF | TGTGCCAGCAGCTTGGCCGGACAGATCACAGATACGCAGTATTTT | TRBV7-2 | . | TRBJ2-3 | .
CASSPSSGMNTEAFF | TGTGCCAGCAGCCCCAGCTCAGGGATGAACACTGAAGCTTTCTTT | TRBV7-2 | . | TRBJ1-1 | .
CASSQDMGVGASPLHF | TGTGCCAGCAGCCAAGATATGGGGGTAGGGGCTTCACCCCTCCACTTT | TRBV3-1/TRBV3-2 | . | TRBJ1-6 | few
CASSLEGRAYEQYF | TGTGCCAGCAGCTTGGAGGGTAGGGCCTACGAGCAGTACTTC | TRBV5-4 | . | TRBJ2-7 | .
CASSEGGPPGTF | TGTGCCAGCAGTGAAGGAGGGCCCCCTGGAACCTTC | TRBV6-1 | . | TRBJ1-2 | .
CASSVGGNTGELFF | TGTGCCAGCAGCGTCGGGGGGAACACCGGGGAGCTGTTTTTT | TRBV7-8 | . | TRBJ2-2 | once
CASSVPKYEQYF | TGTGCCAGCAGCGTCCCAAAATACGAGCAGTACTTC | TRBV28 | . | TRBJ2-7 | .
CASSPGGGPSETQYF | TGCGCCAGCAGCCCAGGGGGCGGGCCCTCAGAGACCCAGTACTTC | TRBV4-3 | TRBD1 | TRBJ2-5 | .
CSVGWRGRYEQYF | TGCAGCGTTGGGTGGAGGGGGCGCTACGAGCAGTACTTC | TRBV29-1 | . | TRBJ2-7 | .
CASSLGLAERGGETQYF | TGCGCCAGCAGCTTGGGACTAGCGGAGAGGGGGGGAGAGACCCAGTACTTC | TRBV5-1 | TRBD2 | TRBJ2-5 | .
CASSRDRSTQQYF | TGTGCCAGCAGTCGGGACAGGTCTACGCAGCAGTACTTC | TRBV12-3/TRBV12-4 | TRBD1 | TRBJ2-7 | once
CASSLKAGPNTEAFF | TGTGCCAGCAGCTTAAAGGCAGGACCGAACACTGAAGCTTTCTTT | TRBV7-2 | . | TRBJ1-1 | .
CASVAGGRETQYF | TGTGCCTCCGTAGCGGGGGGACGGGAGACCCAGTACTTC | TRBV6-5 | TRBD2 | TRBJ2-5 | .
CASSRTVHAYEQYF | TGTGCCAGCTCCCGGACAGTCCATGCCTACGAGCAGTACTTC | TRBV28 | . | TRBJ2-7 | .
CASSDQGGNSNQPQHF | TGTGCCAGCAGTGATCAGGGCGGGAATAGCAATCAGCCCCAGCATTTT | TRBV2 | . | TRBJ1-5 | few
CASSQPSSFGTSGRSDTQYF | TGTGCCAGCAGCCAACCCAGCAGTTTCGGTACTAGCGGGAGGTCAGATACGCAGTATTTT | TRBV27 | TRBD2 | TRBJ2-3 | .
CASSPTGGTEAFF | TGTGCCAGCTCACCAACAGGGGGCACTGAAGCTTTCTTT | TRBV18 | TRBD1 | TRBJ1-1 | .
CAWSRSGRGQETQYF | TGTGCCTGGAGTCGTTCTGGCAGGGGACAAGAGACCCAGTACTTC | TRBV30 | . | TRBJ2-5 | .
CSAGIGEQYF | TGCAGTGCGGGGATAGGGGAGCAGTACTTC | TRBV20-1 | . | TRBJ2-7 | .
CASSKVQGKSPLHF | TGTGCCAGCAGCAAAGTCCAAGGGAAATCACCCCTCCACTTT | TRBV21-1 | . | TRBJ1-6 | .
CASSLNGGGEKAFF | TGTGCCAGCAGCTTAAACGGGGGAGGGGAAAAAGCTTTCTTT | TRBV7-3 | . | TRBJ1-1 | .
CAWGQGGNSPLHF | TGTGCCTGGGGACAGGGGGGTAATTCACCCCTCCACTTT | TRBV30 | TRBD1 | TRBJ1-6 | .
CASSSRGRSGNTIYF | TGTGCCAGCAGTTCCAGGGGGCGATCTGGAAACACCATATATTTT | TRBV6-6 | TRBD1 | TRBJ1-3 | .
CASSLSGLVSVTQYF | TGTGCCAGCAGCTTATCGGGACTAGTGTCGGTTACGCAGTATTTT | TRBV7-8 | TRBD2 | TRBJ2-3 | .
CASSPTPGGGPHEKLFF | TGTGCCAGCAGTCCTACCCCAGGGGGGGGGCCCCATGAAAAACTGTTTTTT | TRBV27 | TRBD1 | TRBJ1-4 | few